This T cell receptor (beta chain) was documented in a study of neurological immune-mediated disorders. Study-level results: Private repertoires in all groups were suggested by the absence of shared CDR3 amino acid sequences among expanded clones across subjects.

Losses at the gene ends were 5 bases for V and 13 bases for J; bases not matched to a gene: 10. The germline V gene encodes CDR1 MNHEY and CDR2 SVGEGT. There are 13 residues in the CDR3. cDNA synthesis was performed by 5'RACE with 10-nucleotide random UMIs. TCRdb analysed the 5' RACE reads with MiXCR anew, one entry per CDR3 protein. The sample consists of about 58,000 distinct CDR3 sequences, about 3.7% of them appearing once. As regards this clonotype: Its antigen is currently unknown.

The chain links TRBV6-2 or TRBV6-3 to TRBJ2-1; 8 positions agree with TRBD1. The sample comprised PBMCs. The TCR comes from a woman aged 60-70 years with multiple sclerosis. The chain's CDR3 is CASSQDRETPQFF. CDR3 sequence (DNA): TGTGCCAGCAGTCAGGACAGGGAGACCCCCCAGTTCTTC.